A single T cell receptor (beta chain) is shown here with its context. Its antigen is still unknown. This entry belongs to a study of cytomegalovirus exposure and HLA in healthy donors. Notes on the study in general: Upon later analysis, TCR association rates were observed to vary by HLA locus, being highest for DRB1 and lowest for HLA-C. Reportedly, fewer N-insertions than the approximately 600-donor mean appeared in an Asian-associated ancestry cluster in a later analysis. In a later analysis, at a false discovery rate of 0.05, under 20,000 TCR beta sequences were associated with HLA alleles.

It was with 60 Vbeta and 13 Jbeta primers that the PCR ran. Profiling relied on immunoSEQ multiplex PCR, and the TCRdb table lists in-frame clones only, not all of them. The sample gives about 200,000 clones, 80% to 90% of which show up once; roughly 0.32% is in the top ten. What was sequenced was PBMCs. The source of this sequence is a young woman in good health and CMV-seronegative.

The CDR3 here is CASSLGPDRVGEQFF. The CDR3 DNA follows: TGTGCCAGCAGCTTAGGGCCGGACAGGGTGGGTGAGCAGTTCTTC. The chain is built from TRBV11-3 and TRBJ2-1; TRBD1 matches at 8 bases. The length of the CDR3 is 15 residues. Germline V gene sequence: CDR1 SGHNT, CDR2 YENEEA. The V segment lost 1 base and the J segment 9 bases; nucleotides outside the gene matches: 8.